Shown below are 9 T cell receptor beta chains from a single sample sequenced in a study of blood T cell repertoires in COVID-19. Measured with immunoSEQ multiplex PCR; TCRdb has only the in-frame clones, and not every one. The sample contains roughly 130,000 clones, approximately 80% of which appear only once. The sample comprised peripheral blood. The receptors were gathered from a woman between 45 and 60 years old with acute or convalescent COVID-19.

J is TRBJ2-1 and V is TRBV4-1; D is unclear. The CDR3 runs 15 residues. Germline values: CDR1 MGHRA, CDR2 YSYEKL. Trimming removed 0 bases at V and 4 bases at J, with 10 bases between. The CDR3 sequence is CASSQEVQKYNEQFF. The CDR3 coding sequence is TGCGCCAGCAGCCAAGAAGTACAGAAATACAATGAGCAGTTCTTC.

The chain has TRBV5-1 and TRBJ2-3; tentative D call: TRBD1 (6 bases). The CDR3 is 13 residues long. With 3 bases removed from V and 3 bases from J, the gap between germline ends came to 8 bases. Per the germline V gene, CDR1 is SGHRS and CDR2 is YFSETQ. The CDR3 DNA reads as TGCGCCAGCAGCTCAGGACAGACAGATACGCAGTATTTT. Protein sequence: CASSSGQTDTQYF. The full variable domain, completed using reference TRBV5-1 and TRBJ2-3, is KAGVTQTPRYLIKTRGQQVTLSCSPISGHRSVSWYQQTPGQGLQFLFEYFSETQRNKGNFPGRFSGRQFSNSRSEMNVSTLELGDSALYLCASSSGQTDTQYFGPGTRLTVL.

Worth noting for this clone: Germline and junction disagree at one end, which may indicate a read error. The chain has TRBV5-1 and TRBJ2-2, with 9 bases aligning to TRBD2. The CDR3 totals 17 residues. Germline V CDR1 and CDR2: SGHRS, YFSETQ. The CDR3 here is CASSLGSGGAKTGELFF. Written as DNA, the CDR3 is TGCGCCAGCAGCTTGGGTAGCGGGGGAGCGAAAACCGGGGAGCTGTTTTTT. Variable domain in full (rest from reference TRBV5-1 and TRBJ2-2): KAGVTQTPRYLIKTRGQQVTLSCSPISGHRSVSWYQQTPGQGLQFLFEYFSETQRNKGNFPGRFSGRQFSNSRSEMNVSTLELGDSALYLCASSLGSGGAKTGELFFGEGSRLTVL.

The CDR3 coding sequence is TGTGCCAGCAGTCCAGAAGGGGGCCGGTCACCCCTCCACTTT. Translation: CASSPEGGRSPLHF. The chain links TRBV7-2 to TRBJ1-6; TRBD1 aligns across 7 bases. V was clipped by 6 bases and J by 10 bases; unmatched bases: 9. This CDR3 is built from 14 residues. In germline, CDR1 is SGHTA, CDR2 FQGNSA.

This clone appeared a single time. The chain uses TRBV6-1 and TRBJ2-7; 7 nucleotides align to TRBD2. V shed 3 bases, J shed 0 bases, and the junction held 5 bases outside the gene matches. Germline V lookup: CDR1 MNHNS, CDR2 SASEGT. CDR3 length: 15 residues. CDR3 loop: CASSEYSGASYEQYF. CDR3 DNA: TGTGCCAGCAGTGAGTACAGCGGGGCCTCCTACGAGCAGTACTTC.

The rearrangement joins TRBV7-9 to TRBJ1-1; TRBD1 is a possible D gene (5 bases). V lost 3 bases and J lost 1, with 9 bases in between. The CDR3 has 14 residues. Per the germline V gene, CDR1 is SEHNR and CDR2 is FQNEAQ (reference sequence). As DNA, the CDR3 is TGTGCCAGCAGCTTCGGGGGTGCGAACACTGAAGCTTTCTTT. It is translated as CASSFGGANTEAFF. The full variable domain, completed using reference TRBV7-9 and TRBJ1-1, is DTGVSQNPRHKITKRGQNVTFRCDPISEHNRLYWYRQTLGQGPEFLTYFQNEAQLEKSRLLSDRFSAERPKGSFSTLEIQRTEQGDSAMYLCASSFGGANTEAFFGQGTRLTVV.

Only a few counts were recorded for this clone. In DNA, the CDR3 is TGTGCCAGCAGCCAACGCAGGGGCAATCAGCCCCAGCATTTT. Translation: CASSQRRGNQPQHF. This chain links TRBV16 with TRBJ1-5; D might be TRBD1 (5 bases). This CDR3 has 14 amino acids. V gave up 2 bases and J gave up 2 bases, with 7 bases separating them. CDR1 is KGHSY, CDR2 FQNENV, per germline.

The genes are TRBV10-3 and TRBJ1-6, with 9 bases aligning to TRBD1. Germline CDR1 ENHRY, CDR2 SYGVKD. The trim removed 5 bases at V and 9 bases at J, leaving 11 bases unmatched. The CDR3 runs to 16 residues. CDR3 sequence (DNA): TGTGCCATCAGTATCCGGGACAGGGAGAGGTTTTCACCCCTCCACTTT. Translation: CAISIRDRERFSPLHF.

The rearrangement links TRBV7-6 to TRBJ1-1; 10 bases match TRBD1. After removal of 4 bases from V and 3 bases from J, the junction contained 8 bases not matched to a gene. There are 16 residues in the CDR3. The germline CDR1 and CDR2 sequences are SGHVS and FNYEAQ. DNA of the CDR3: TGTGCCAGCAGCTACCGGGACAGGGGATCGTACACTGAAGCTTTCTTT. Translation gives CASSYRDRGSYTEAFF.